The rows below give T cell receptor beta chains drawn from one sample of a study of T cell changes during pregnancy in multiple sclerosis. Method: immunoSEQ multiplex PCR; TCRdb's copy keeps in-frame clones and lacks some. There are more than 45,000 clones in the sample; around 92% occur only once, and 0.6% to 0.7% lies in the top ten. Sequenced material: CD4+ T cells from peripheral blood mononuclear cells, taken after pregnancy. The source of these receptors is a female donor with multiple sclerosis, enrolled in a pregnancy study. The CDR3 runs from the conserved cysteine through the conserved F or W. Clone size, where shown, is once, few, many, or a class for clones that have expanded.

clone_size: -
v_call: TRBV2
cdr3_aa: CASSRTDRGGTEAFF

clone_size: -
v_call: TRBV6-6
cdr3_aa: CASSERVGNQPQHF

clone_size: -
v_call: TRBV14
cdr3_aa: CASSHLTAYTEAFF

clone_size: few
v_call: TRBV9
cdr3_aa: CASTNPAGGRGELFF

clone_size: -
v_call: TRBV5-1
cdr3_aa: CASSSVAGGLADTQYF

clone_size: -
v_call: TRBV20-1
cdr3_aa: CSARGAGGYTF

clone_size: -
v_call: TRBV19
cdr3_aa: CASSRADLTEAFF

clone_size: -
v_call: TRBV12-5
cdr3_aa: CASELAGGPIYEQFF

clone_size: -
v_call: TRBV19
cdr3_aa: CASSIDPQVEAFF

clone_size: once
v_call: TRBV19
cdr3_aa: CASSIRTGGADGRRTEAFF

clone_size: -
v_call: TRBV7-2
cdr3_aa: CASSSLTGPYEQYF

clone_size: -
v_call: TRBV19
cdr3_aa: CASQGIPTRNTIYF

clone_size: -
v_call: TRBV4-3
cdr3_aa: CASSQAPPTVLGRGANVLTF

clone_size: -
v_call: TRBV6-1
cdr3_aa: CASSEAGGSGYNEQFF

clone_size: -
v_call: TRBV6-6
cdr3_aa: CASSYPTGDQETQYF

clone_size: -
v_call: TRBV7-9
cdr3_aa: CASSLGTGVGNTIYF

clone_size: -
v_call: TRBV15
cdr3_aa: CATSRVPIPQVEKLFF

clone_size: -
v_call: TRBV4-1
cdr3_aa: CASSHVQGAGEEKLFF

clone_size: -
v_call: TRBV6-5
cdr3_aa: CASSNRAGYTF